A single T cell receptor (beta chain) is shown here with its context. Its antigen remains unidentified. Researchers gathered lesional scalp punch biopsies and peripheral blood from patients with alopecia areata. The CDR3 length is 12 residues. CDR1 and CDR2 (germline): GTSNPN, SVGIG (reference sequence). Trimming shortened V by 0 bases and J by 5 bases, and 8 bases separated the two germline ends. The data derive from a study of CD8+ T cells in alopecia areata. Study information: Tofacitinib administration to treated patients was oral, at 5 to 10 mg twice daily.

Study results and caveats: Against the mouse data, patients shared TCRs less clearly, possibly for HLA reasons.

TCR sequencing used cDNA made by reverse transcription of extracted RNA. Sequenced by immunoSEQ multiplex PCR; TCRdb stores in-frame clones only, minus some. The sample consists of roughly 140,000 clones, about half of them appearing once. The sequences come from CD4+ T cells sorted from blood, collected at week 0. This clonotype originated in a human donor with alopecia areata. V and J are TRBV30 and TRBJ2-7; D remains unclear. The CDR3 loop is CAWSVGLDEQYF. The CDR3 DNA sequence: TGTGCCTGGAGTGTGGGCCTGGACGAGCAGTACTTC.